Shown below are 32 T cell receptor beta chains from a single sample sequenced in a study of blood T cell repertoires in COVID-19. Assay: immunoSEQ multiplex PCR; the TCRdb copy retains only in-frame clones and omits some. The sample yields about 47,000 clones, under 90% seen once. Sequenced: peripheral blood. These TCRs come from a man at least 80 years old with active or convalescent COVID-19.

V and J are TRBV7-2 and TRBJ2-5, with TRBD2 matching over 12 bases. The CDR3 has 15 amino acids. Trimming at V came to 3 bases and at J to 5 bases, leaving 4 bases not matched to a gene. Germline V CDR1 and CDR2: SGHTA, FQGNSA. In DNA form, the CDR3 reads TGTGCCAGCAGCTTGGGACTAGCGGGTTTGGAGACCCAGTACTTC. Translating it yields CASSLGLAGLETQYF.

V and J are TRBV30 and TRBJ1-5; D not resolved. The CDR3 has 13 residues. V shed 2 bases and J shed 4 bases, with 9 bases lying between them. The germline V gene encodes CDR1 GTSNPN and CDR2 SVGIG (reference sequence). This CDR3 reads CAWSNSGNQPQHF. The CDR3, as DNA: TGTGCCTGGAGTAACAGCGGGAATCAGCCCCAGCATTTT.

V is TRBV7-8 and J is TRBJ1-4; TRBD1 might be the D (5 bases). The V end lost 0 bases, the J end lost 8 bases, and 13 bases lay between the germline ends. Germline V gene lookup returns CDR1 SGHVS and CDR2 FQNEAQ. There are 15 residues in the CDR3. The CDR3 loop reads CASSLAAGGEEKLFF. DNA of the CDR3: TGTGCCAGCAGCTTAGCCGCGGGAGGGGAAGAAAAACTGTTTTTT.

The genes are TRBV15 and TRBJ1-1, with D unclear. The CDR3 loop spans 19 amino acids. Germline loops: CDR1 LNHNV, CDR2 YYDKDF (reference sequence). The V end lost 0 bases, the J end lost 0 bases, and 20 bases lay between the germline ends. In DNA form, the CDR3 reads TGTGCCACCAGCAGAGATATATATTACGACGAGGGCATGAACACTGAAGCTTTCTTT. This gives the protein CATSRDIYYDEGMNTEAFF.

As DNA, the CDR3 is TGTGCCAGCAGGGGAACTAGCGGGGATACGCAGTATTTT. The encoded protein is CASRGTSGDTQYF. The chain uses TRBV2 and TRBJ2-3; 9 nucleotides align to TRBD2. The CDR3 is made up of 13 amino acids. Germline-derived CDR1 and CDR2 are SNHLY and FYNNEI. Losses at the gene ends were 6 bases for V and 6 bases for J; bases not matched to a gene: 4.

This clone appeared once. The gene calls are TRBV5-6 and TRBJ2-1; 11 positions match TRBD2. The CDR3 runs to 18 residues. Germline lookup yields CDR1 SGHDT and CDR2 YYEEEE. The V gene end was trimmed by 0 bases and the J gene end by 8 bases; junction bases not matched to a gene: 13. The CDR3 coding sequence is TGTGCCAGCAGCTTGGTGGGTAGCGGGGGGGCCGCCTTCGATGAGCAGTTCTTC. Its translation: CASSLVGSGGAAFDEQFF.

The chain recombines TRBV6-5 with TRBJ2-1, with TRBD1 identical over 7 bases. The CDR3 runs to 13 residues. Looked up from germline, CDR1 is MNHEY and CDR2 is SVGAGI. After removal of 8 bases from V and 8 bases from J, the junction contained 9 bases not matched to a gene. The chain's CDR3 is CASLISGGHEQFF. CDR3 DNA: TGTGCCAGCCTTATCTCAGGGGGTCATGAGCAGTTCTTC.

The V and J genes are TRBV4-3 and TRBJ2-1; 8 positions agree with TRBD2. V lost 1 base, J lost 6 bases, and 8 bases stayed unmatched. In germline, CDR1 is LGHNA, CDR2 YSLEER. The CDR3 consists of 16 residues. For the CDR3, the DNA is TGCGCCAGCAGCCAAGGTTACGGGGGGGGCCGCAATGAGCAGTTCTTC. Residues: CASSQGYGGGRNEQFF.

V usage is TRBV5-6 and J usage is TRBJ1-1, with D hard to call. Per the germline V gene, CDR1 is SGHDT and CDR2 is YYEEEE. This CDR3 has 13 amino acids. Trimming removed 4 bases at V and 7 bases at J, with 14 bases between. CDR3: CASSAALHREAFF. The CDR3 DNA sequence: TGTGCCAGCAGCGCCGCACTCCACCGTGAAGCTTTCTTT.

This chain joins TRBV6-5 and TRBJ2-7, with 10 bases fitting TRBD1. Germline CDR1 reads MNHEY; CDR2 reads SVGAGI. CDR3 length: 13 residues. Trimming removed 8 bases from V and 5 bases from J; junction bases left unmatched: 6. CDR3 protein: CASLGQGSDEQYF. In nucleotides, the CDR3 is TGTGCCAGCCTGGGACAGGGGTCTGACGAGCAGTACTTC.

The CDR3 bases are TGTGCCAGCAGTTTATCATGGTACAAGGGGCGCGGGGCCAACGTCCTGACTTTC. Protein: CASSLSWYKGRGANVLTF. The V and J genes are TRBV27 and TRBJ2-6; D may be TRBD1 (5 bases). The CDR3 has 18 amino acids. V dropped 0 bases and J dropped 4 bases, with 16 bases sitting between them. Germline V gene lookup returns CDR1 MNHEY and CDR2 SMNVEV (reference sequence).

The chain recombines TRBV28 with TRBJ2-7, with 11 bases fitting TRBD1. V trimming: 5 bases; J trimming: 9 bases; junction bases outside the gene matches: 9. Per the germline V gene, CDR1 is MDHEN and CDR2 is SYDVKM. This CDR3 comprises 14 residues. The CDR3 sequence is CASSGQGARGRQYF. The CDR3 DNA follows: TGTGCCAGCAGTGGACAGGGGGCGCGAGGGCGGCAGTACTTC.

The gene calls are TRBV19 and TRBJ1-2; D might be TRBD1 (5 bases). Germline V gene data show CDR1 as LNHDA and CDR2 as SQIVND (reference sequence). V was trimmed by 6 bases and J by 5 bases, leaving 7 bases between them. This CDR3 comprises 11 residues. CDR3 bases: TGTGCCAGTAGGACAGTGTATGGCTACACCTTC. This codes for CASRTVYGYTF.

The chain carries TRBV19 and TRBJ1-3; D ambiguous. The germline V and J ends were trimmed by 8 bases and 0 bases, with 8 bases remaining between them. Germline assignment: CDR1 LNHDA and CDR2 SQIVND (reference sequence). This CDR3 has 13 residues. Written as DNA, the CDR3 is TGTGCCAGTCAAACAGTCTCTGGAAACACCATATATTTT. Translated, it gives CASQTVSGNTIYF.

V and J are TRBV6-2 or TRBV6-3 and TRBJ2-3; 7 positions match TRBD1. This CDR3 is built from 14 residues. The V segment lost 5 bases and the J segment 5 bases; nucleotides outside the gene matches: 7. The V gene's germline CDR1 is MNHEY and CDR2 SVGEGT. CDR3 protein: CASSKGQVVDTQYF. The CDR3 DNA reads as TGTGCCAGCAGTAAAGGACAGGTGGTAGATACGCAGTATTTT.

The V call is TRBV15, the J call TRBJ1-1; D is perhaps TRBD1 (5 bases). The CDR3 contains 14 residues. The ends were cut back, 0 bases at V and 7 bases at J, with 12 bases in the middle. Germline V CDR1 and CDR2: LNHNV, YYDKDF (reference sequence). CDR3 amino acids: CATSRDRRGGEAFF. The CDR3 DNA reads TGTGCCACCAGCAGAGATCGGAGGGGAGGTGAAGCTTTCTTT.

This sequence joins TRBV12-3 or TRBV12-4 and TRBJ1-1, with a tentative D call TRBD1 (5 bases). This CDR3 contains 13 residues. Trimming took off 8 bases at V and 5 bases at J, with 15 bases between the two ends. In nucleotides, the CDR3 is TGTGCCAGCCAGGTAACTCAGGGAACTGAAGCTTTCTTT. Protein sequence: CASQVTQGTEAFF.

The chain recombines TRBV29-1 with TRBJ2-2; 12 bases are a match to TRBD1. With V trimmed by 6 bases and J by 4 bases, 3 bases remained unmatched. The CDR3 extends over 14 amino acids. CDR1 is SQVTM and CDR2 is ANQGSEA in the germline V gene. This chain's CDR3 is CSVGQGAGTGELFF. The CDR3 DNA is TGCAGCGTGGGACAGGGGGCGGGCACCGGGGAGCTGTTTTTT.

This sequence joins TRBV6-5 and TRBJ2-1, with a tentative D call TRBD1 (6 bases). Trimming removed 11 bases from V and 14 bases from J, with 19 bases in between. The germline gives CDR1 MNHEY, CDR2 SVGAGI. The CDR3 spans 11 residues. CDR3 in DNA: TGTGCCTCCAGAAATGGACCAGGGGAGTTCTTC. This sequence encodes CASRNGPGEFF.

The V gene is TRBV7-2, the J gene TRBJ2-3; 7 bases are a match to TRBD2. V was clipped by 1 base and J by 2 bases; unmatched bases: 6. Germline loops: CDR1 SGHTA, CDR2 FQGNSA. The CDR3 runs 16 residues. In nucleotides, the CDR3 is TGTGCCAGCAGCTTAGTTCCAGCGGGGAACACAGATACGCAGTATTTT. This sequence encodes CASSLVPAGNTDTQYF.

The chain is built from TRBV6-2 or TRBV6-3 and TRBJ2-7, with 12 positions matching TRBD2. The CDR3 has 15 amino acids. Germline CDR1 MNHEY, CDR2 SVGEGT. V lost 0 bases to trimming and J lost 7 bases; unmatched junction nucleotides: 4. The CDR3 sequence is CASSYSTSGGREQYF. CDR3 DNA sequence: TGTGCCAGCAGTTACTCGACTAGCGGGGGCAGAGAGCAGTACTTC.

The V and J genes are TRBV7-7 and TRBJ2-5; D unresolved. CDR3 length: 12 residues. Germline CDR1 reads SSHAT; CDR2 reads FNYEAQ (reference sequence). The ends were cut back, 5 bases at V and 0 bases at J, with 4 bases in the middle. Written as DNA, the CDR3 is TGTGCCAGCAGCCCCGACCAAGAGACCCAGTACTTC. Encoded protein: CASSPDQETQYF.

V usage is TRBV7-8 and J usage is TRBJ1-5; a possible D gene is TRBD1 (5 bases). This CDR3 is 15 amino acids long. Germline V gene sequence: CDR1 SGHVS, CDR2 FQNEAQ. Trimming left V 1 base short and J 4 bases short, with 11 bases between. The CDR3 region has the DNA TGTGCCAGCAGCTTAGGCAGGGATCCGAATCAGCCCCAGCATTTT. Its protein product is CASSLGRDPNQPQHF.

The rearrangement uses TRBV24-1 and TRBJ2-5; maybe TRBD1 (6 bases). CDR3 length: 16 amino acids. Germline values: CDR1 KGHDR, CDR2 SFDVKD. The germline V and J ends were trimmed by 5 bases and 4 bases, with 19 bases remaining between them. In DNA, the CDR3 is TGTGCCACCAGTGCCGACCCCGGTGGGGGCCGAGAGACCCAGTACTTC. This encodes CATSADPGGGRETQYF.

This clone was seen only once. The genes are TRBV6-2 or TRBV6-3 and TRBJ2-2; D uncertain. Germline CDR1 reads MNHEY; CDR2 reads SVGEGT. V was cut by 2 bases and J by 4 bases, with 11 bases left in between. This CDR3 contains 15 residues. The chain's CDR3 is CASSYVRRGTGELFF. The CDR3 DNA follows: TGTGCCAGCAGTTACGTCCGTCGAGGCACCGGGGAGCTGTTTTTT.

This chain connects TRBV19 to TRBJ2-5; 7 nucleotides line up with TRBD1. The germline V gene has CDR1 LNHDA and CDR2 SQIVND (reference sequence). V dropped 1 base and J dropped 3; count of bases not matched to a gene: 5. The CDR3 runs 15 residues. In nucleotides, the CDR3 is TGTGCCAGTAGTATAGGGGGACAGTGGGAAGAGACCCAGTACTTC. Amino acid sequence: CASSIGGQWEETQYF.

The rearrangement joins TRBV19 to TRBJ2-7; tentative D call: TRBD1 (6 bases). V shed 5 bases and J shed 2 bases, with 10 bases lying between them. Germline CDR1 and CDR2: LNHDA and SQIVND (reference sequence). The CDR3 totals 13 residues. In DNA form, the CDR3 reads TGTGCCAGTAGTCGGGACATCACCTACGAGCAGTACTTC. It is translated as CASSRDITYEQYF.

This clone was detected once. This chain joins TRBV6-2 or TRBV6-3 and TRBJ2-7; 8 bases are a match to TRBD1. Trimming removed 5 bases from V and 6 bases from J; junction bases left unmatched: 9. Germline lookup yields CDR1 MNHEY and CDR2 SVGEGT. The CDR3 is made up of 14 amino acids. The CDR3 region is CASSDGTGVGEQYF. CDR3 DNA sequence: TGTGCCAGCAGTGACGGGACAGGTGTGGGCGAGCAGTACTTC.

The V gene is TRBV11-2, the J gene TRBJ2-7, with D perhaps matching TRBD1 (5 bases). Trimming cost V 1 base and J 5 bases, with 15 bases left between them. CDR3 length equals 15 residues. Looked up from germline, CDR1 is SGHAT and CDR2 is FQNNGV. The CDR3 loop is CASSLVGQGGHEQYF. The CDR3 DNA is TGTGCCAGCAGCTTAGTGGGTCAGGGTGGCCACGAGCAGTACTTC.

The chain uses TRBV4-3 and TRBJ2-5; D is possibly TRBD2 (7 bases). V lost 0 bases and J lost 4, with 15 bases in between. The CDR3 spans 16 residues. CDR1 is LGHNA and CDR2 is YSLEER in the germline V gene. For the CDR3, the DNA is TGCGCCAGCAGCCAAGATTCGGGGGGCCTTGGAGAGACCCAGTACTTC. As protein: CASSQDSGGLGETQYF.

This clone was seen only once. V is TRBV5-1 and J is TRBJ1-2; D perhaps matches TRBD1 (5 bases). V was cut by 4 bases and J by 6 bases, with 10 bases left in between. Germline V CDR1 and CDR2: SGHRS, YFSETQ. This CDR3 is 12 amino acids long. Here the CDR3 DNA reads TGCGCCAGCAGCGGGCCAGGGAATGGCTACACCTTC. This gives the protein CASSGPGNGYTF.

This chain uses TRBV30 with TRBJ1-5, with TRBD1 as a possible D gene (6 bases). This CDR3 region has 14 residues. The ends were cut back, 2 bases at V and 4 bases at J, with 12 bases in the middle. In germline, CDR1 is GTSNPN, CDR2 SVGIG (reference sequence). CDR3 amino acids: CAWSYRDKNQPQHF. CDR3 bases: TGTGCCTGGAGTTACCGGGACAAAAATCAGCCCCAGCATTTT.